The text below deals with one T cell receptor beta chain. Its specificity is not known. This entry is derived from a study of cytomegalovirus exposure and HLA in healthy donors. Profiling relied on immunoSEQ multiplex PCR, and the TCRdb table lists in-frame clones only, not all of them. Of about 56,000 clones in the sample, roughly 92% were seen once. The V end lost 5 bases, the J end lost 4 bases, and 13 bases lay between the germline ends. This CDR3 comprises 14 residues. In germline, CDR1 is MNHEY, CDR2 SVGAGI. Findings and caveats of the study: In vitro confirmation showed three CMV-associated chains to be CMV antigen specific. Reported performance of the classifier showed diagnosis of cytomegalovirus status with high specificity and sensitivity. There were some public TCRs occurring in many donors, but most TCR sequences were rare.

The material sequenced was PBMCs. This TCR was recovered from a young man in good health and CMV-seronegative. The gene calls are TRBV6-5 and TRBJ2-3; TRBD2 is a possible D gene (6 bases). Here the CDR3 reads CASSPPRGPDTQYF. CDR3 sequence (DNA): TGTGCCAGCAGTCCGCCGCGGGGCCCAGATACGCAGTATTTT.